In its sample, the clone carrying this TCR beta chain was seen many times. This record belongs to a study of blood T cell repertoires in COVID-19. Study as a whole: From the United States, Italy and Spain came samples of acute and convalescent COVID-19.

As processed by the authors: Using reference gene primer amplification, nucleated cell counts were estimated. TCRdb's table, derived via immunoSEQ multiplex PCR, lists solely in-frame clones and lacks some. That table furnishes V, J and clone size, whereas the DNA furnished D and trimming. The table shows over 100,000 clones, with roughly 90% occurring only once. The receptor's source is a man aged 40-50 years with acute or convalescent COVID-19. The source material was peripheral blood.

CDR3 amino acids: CASRLNSGNTIYF. CDR3 in DNA: TGTGCCAGCAGACTCAACTCTGGAAACACCATATATTTT. V and J are TRBV14 and TRBJ1-3, with no clear D. Germline assignment: CDR1 SGHDN and CDR2 FVKESK. Trimming cost V 6 bases and J 0 bases, with 6 bases left between them. CDR3 length: 13 residues.